These 4 T cell receptor beta chains originate from one sample sequenced in a study of control samples from healthy donors and cancer patients. Measured with immunoSEQ multiplex PCR; TCRdb has only the in-frame clones, and not every one. The sample has 120,000 or so clones; less than 90% are singletons. The sequenced sample consisted of blood. These receptors all stem from a man younger than 35 in good health.

The CDR3 bases are TGCGCCAGCAGCTTAGGTCAGGGGATCACCGGGGAGCTGTTTTTT. This codes for CASSLGQGITGELFF. The chain joins TRBV5-1 to TRBJ2-2, with a tentative D call TRBD1 (6 bases). The V gene lost 2 bases and the J gene lost 4 bases, with 12 bases spanning the gap. Per germline, CDR1 SGHRS and CDR2 YFSETQ. This CDR3 region has 15 residues.

V is TRBV4-3 and J is TRBJ1-2; no definite D call. The CDR3 runs 15 residues. The V and J ends lost 0 bases and 4 bases respectively, with 12 bases between them. Germline V CDR1 and CDR2: LGHNA, YSLEER. In DNA, the CDR3 is TGCGCCAGCAGCCAAGAAAGCGAAGATTTCTATGGCTACACCTTC. Its translation: CASSQESEDFYGYTF.

The V call is TRBV12-3 or TRBV12-4, the J call TRBJ2-1, with D unclear. V shed 7 bases and J shed 7 bases, with 14 bases lying between them. The CDR3 is 13 amino acids. CDR3 DNA: TGTGCCAGCACCCTCCGCGTAGAGAATGAGCAGTTCTTC. Protein: CASTLRVENEQFF.

This sequence joins TRBV7-3 and TRBJ2-7; 7 bases line up with TRBD1. V gave up 6 bases and J gave up 7 bases; unmatched junction bases: 15. The germline V gene has CDR1 SGHTA and CDR2 FQGTGA. The CDR3 is made up of 15 amino acids. For the CDR3, the DNA is TGTGCCAGCAGGCTAGCCCGGGACAGCGGAATAGAGCAGTACTTC. This codes for CASRLARDSGIEQYF. The whole variable domain, filled in from reference TRBV7-3 and TRBJ2-7, reads GAGVSQTPSNKVTEKGKYVELRCDPISGHTALYWYRQSLGQGPEFLIYFQGTGAADDSGLPNDRFFAVRPEGSVSTLKIQRTERGDSAVYLCASRLARDSGIEQYFGPGTRLTVT.